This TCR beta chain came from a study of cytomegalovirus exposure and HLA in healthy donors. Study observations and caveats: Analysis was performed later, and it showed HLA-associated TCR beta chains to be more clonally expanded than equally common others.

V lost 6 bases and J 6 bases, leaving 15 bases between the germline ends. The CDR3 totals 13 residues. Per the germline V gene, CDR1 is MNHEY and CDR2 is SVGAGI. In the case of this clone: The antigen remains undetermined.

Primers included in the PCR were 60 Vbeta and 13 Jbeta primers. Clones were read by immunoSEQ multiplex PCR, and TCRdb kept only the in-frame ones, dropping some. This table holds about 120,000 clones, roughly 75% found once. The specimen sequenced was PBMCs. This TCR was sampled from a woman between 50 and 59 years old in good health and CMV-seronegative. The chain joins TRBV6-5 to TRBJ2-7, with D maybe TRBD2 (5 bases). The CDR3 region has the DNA TGTGCCAGCAGGGAGCGGAGCCTCGGCGAGCAGTACTTC. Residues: CASRERSLGEQYF.